This T cell receptor (beta chain) was sequenced for a study of T cell therapy after organ transplantation. This CDR3 has 12 amino acids. Germline V gene data show CDR1 as LNHNV and CDR2 as YYDKDF (reference sequence). The V gene end was trimmed by 8 bases and the J gene end by 12 bases; junction bases not matched to a gene: 10. Time point here: 4-8 weeks after completion of therapy. For this clone: The target antigen is unknown.

TCRdb keeps only in-frame clones here, not all; method: immunoSEQ multiplex PCR. The profile shows about 3,300 clones, approximately 81% of them singletons. Here the sequenced sample was CD8+ T cells from blood, taken after autologous CMV-specific T cell therapy. The source of this sequence is a human patient who had received a solid organ transplant and had CMV disease. Some T cells could come from the graft donor. This chain connects TRBV15 to TRBJ2-4, with 7 positions matching TRBD2. The CDR3, as DNA: TGTGCCACCCGGGGGGTTGGTCCCAATCAGTACTTC. This sequence encodes CATRGVGPNQYF.